This passage covers 13 T cell receptor beta chains from one sample sequenced in a study of blood T cell repertoires in COVID-19. The assay was immunoSEQ multiplex PCR, and TCRdb's table has in-frame clones only and misses some. The data contain over 65,000 clones, approximately 78% of them seen just once; the ten biggest clones take up roughly a third. The specimen was peripheral blood. The receptors here all came from a man between 60 and 70 years old with COVID-19, enrolled during active disease.

The V and J genes are TRBV7-3 and TRBJ2-1; TRBD2 agrees at 14 bases. This CDR3 has 15 amino acids. The V gene's germline CDR1 is SGHTA and CDR2 FQGTGA. After removal of 5 bases from V and 7 bases from J, the junction contained 4 bases not matched to a gene. The CDR3 protein is CASSPGLAGANEQFF. The CDR3 region has the DNA TGTGCCAGCAGCCCGGGACTAGCGGGAGCTAATGAGCAGTTCTTC.

This chain links TRBV7-9 with TRBJ1-2; D uncertain. CDR1 and CDR2 (germline): SEHNR, FQNEAQ (reference sequence). V dropped 0 bases and J dropped 1 base, with 6 bases sitting between them. CDR3 length: 14 amino acids. The CDR3 nucleotides read TGTGCCAGCAGCTTAGCGGCAGATAACTATGGCTACACCTTC. Translation: CASSLAADNYGYTF.

The J gene is TRBJ2-7, the V gene TRBV19; D may be TRBD1 (5 bases). V was shortened by 5 bases and J by 3 bases, with 8 bases between the two germline ends. The CDR3 runs 12 residues. Germline values: CDR1 LNHDA, CDR2 SQIVND (reference sequence). The CDR3 DNA sequence: TGTGCCAGTAGTTCGCAGGGCTACGAGCAGTACTTC. It is translated as CASSSQGYEQYF.

The rearrangement joins TRBV3-1 (or the pseudogene TRBV3-2) to TRBJ2-2, with unresolved D. Per germline, CDR1 LGHDT and CDR2 YNNKEL (reference sequence). V dropped 6 bases and J dropped 0 bases, with 8 bases sitting between them. The CDR3 is 14 amino acids. The CDR3 loop is CASSHQTNTGELFF. CDR3 nucleotides: TGTGCCAGCAGTCACCAGACGAACACCGGGGAGCTGTTTTTT.

In this sample, this clone turned up once. This rearrangement joins TRBV19 to TRBJ2-3; 9 nucleotides line up with TRBD1. The CDR3 contains 14 residues. V shed 7 bases, J shed 2 bases, and the junction held 4 bases outside the gene matches. In germline, CDR1 is LNHDA, CDR2 SQIVND (reference sequence). CDR3 protein: CASMGQGYTDTQYF. In DNA, the CDR3 is TGTGCCAGTATGGGACAGGGATACACAGATACGCAGTATTTT.

The V and J genes are TRBV15 and TRBJ2-5; tentative D call: TRBD2 (6 bases). Per germline, CDR1 LNHNV and CDR2 YYDKDF (reference sequence). V was trimmed by 3 bases and J by 3 bases, leaving 14 bases between them. The CDR3 totals 15 residues. As DNA, the CDR3 is TGTGCCACCAGCAGGCGGGGTGAGAGGGAAGAGACCCAGTACTTC. Translating gives CATSRRGEREETQYF. The variable domain in full, completed from reference TRBV15 and TRBJ2-5, reads DAMVIQNPRYQVTQFGKPVTLSCSQTLNHNVMYWYQQKSSQAPKLLFHYYDKDFNNEADTPDNFQSRRPNTSFCFLDIRSPGLGDTAMYLCATSRRGEREETQYFGPGTRLLVL.

The CDR3 spells CASSVQENTEAFF. The CDR3 DNA reads TGTGCCAGCAGCGTACAGGAGAACACTGAAGCTTTCTTT. The chain joins TRBV12-3 or TRBV12-4 to TRBJ1-1; D is perhaps TRBD1 (5 bases). There are 13 residues in the CDR3. V dropped 6 bases and J dropped 1 base, with 9 bases sitting between them.

J is TRBJ1-4 and V is TRBV6-2 or TRBV6-3, with D perhaps TRBD1 (6 bases). V was trimmed by 5 bases and J by 10 bases, leaving 11 bases between them. From germline, CDR1 is MNHEY and CDR2 SVGEGT. CDR3 length: 12 amino acids. The CDR3 sequence: CASSRQVGKLFF. The CDR3 DNA sequence: TGTGCCAGCAGTAGACAGGTTGGAAAACTGTTTTTT.

This rearrangement joins TRBV6-1 to TRBJ2-1; 8 positions agree with TRBD1. The germline V gene encodes CDR1 MNHNS and CDR2 SASEGT. V lost 3 bases to trimming and J lost 7 bases; unmatched junction nucleotides: 5. The CDR3 sequence is 14 residues long. The CDR3 is CASSETGARNEQFF. CDR3 DNA: TGTGCCAGCAGTGAGACAGGGGCAAGGAATGAGCAGTTCTTC.

There are a few counts of this clone. The chain couples TRBV5-5 to TRBJ1-5; perhaps TRBD1 as D (5 bases). The CDR3 runs to 17 residues. Germline V gene data show CDR1 as SGHKS and CDR2 as YYEKEE (reference sequence). V was clipped by 4 bases and J by 3 bases, with 20 bases between them. The CDR3 loop reads CASSLHGGEGYNQPQHF. CDR3 in DNA: TGTGCCAGCAGCCTCCACGGGGGGGAAGGGTACAATCAGCCCCAGCATTTT.

J is TRBJ2-7 and V is TRBV4-1; D is perhaps TRBD1 (5 bases). The germline gives CDR1 MGHRA, CDR2 YSYEKL. The CDR3 has 13 residues. The germline V and J ends were trimmed by 9 bases and 7 bases, with 19 bases remaining between them. The CDR3 sequence is CASQGLTPLEQYF. The DNA for the CDR3 is TGCGCCAGTCAGGGCCTAACCCCTCTGGAGCAGTACTTC.

This chain links TRBV6-2 or TRBV6-3 with TRBJ1-1, with 7 positions matching TRBD1. In germline, CDR1 is MNHEY, CDR2 SVGEGT. The CDR3 sequence is 15 residues long. The ends lost 5 bases at V and 3 bases at J; junction bases unmatched: 9. Written as DNA, the CDR3 is TGTGCCAGCAGTGGTCGACAGGGCCGGGACACTGAAGCTTTCTTT. It is translated as CASSGRQGRDTEAFF.

CDR3 region: CASSTGVQTYEQYF. CDR3 bases: TGTGCCAGCAGTACAGGGGTGCAGACCTACGAGCAGTACTTC. This chain links TRBV2 with TRBJ2-7; 7 bases align to TRBD1. CDR1 SNHLY and CDR2 FYNNEI come from the germline V gene. CDR3 length equals 14 residues. J was trimmed by 2 bases and V by 5 bases; bases with no gene match: 6.